Listed here is a single T cell receptor beta chain. These data belong to a study of cytomegalovirus exposure and HLA in healthy donors. 60 Vbeta and 13 Jbeta primers were used in PCR. Using immunoSEQ multiplex PCR, the repertoire was profiled, and TCRdb retains in-frame clones only, with some absent. The sample has 85,000 to 100,000 clones; around 89% are singletons. V lost 7 bases and J lost 6; bases outside the gene matches: 10. The germline CDR1 and CDR2 sequences are LNHDA and SQIVND (reference sequence). The CDR3 length is 14 residues. This TCR came from a man younger than 30 in good health and CMV-seronegative. Sample: PBMCs. The chain is built from TRBV19 and TRBJ2-5, with 8 bases that match TRBD1. The CDR3: CASTPDRAAKTQYF. Written as DNA, the CDR3 is TGTGCCAGTACCCCGGACAGGGCGGCTAAGACCCAGTACTTC.